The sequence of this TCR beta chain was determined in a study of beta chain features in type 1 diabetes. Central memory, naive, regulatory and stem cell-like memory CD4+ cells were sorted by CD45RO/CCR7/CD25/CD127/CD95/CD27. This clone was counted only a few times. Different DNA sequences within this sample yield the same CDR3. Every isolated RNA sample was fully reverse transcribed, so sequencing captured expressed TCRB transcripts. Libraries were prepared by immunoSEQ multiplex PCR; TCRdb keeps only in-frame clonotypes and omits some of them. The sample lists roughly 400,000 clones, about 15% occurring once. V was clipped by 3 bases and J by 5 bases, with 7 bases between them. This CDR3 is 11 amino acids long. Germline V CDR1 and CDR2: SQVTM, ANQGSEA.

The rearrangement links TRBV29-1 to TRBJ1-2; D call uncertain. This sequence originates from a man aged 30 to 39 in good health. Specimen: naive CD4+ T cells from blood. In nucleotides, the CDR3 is TGCAGCGTTGACTCCTCTTATGGCTACACCTTC. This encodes CSVDSSYGYTF.